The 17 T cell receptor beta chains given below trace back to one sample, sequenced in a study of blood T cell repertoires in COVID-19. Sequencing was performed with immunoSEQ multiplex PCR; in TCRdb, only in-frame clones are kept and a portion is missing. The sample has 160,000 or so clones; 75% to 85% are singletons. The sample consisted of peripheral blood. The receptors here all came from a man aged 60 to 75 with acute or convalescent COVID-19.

The CDR3 DNA reads as TGTGCCAGCAGCCTTTCCCCGGGGGGTCTGACCGGGGGGCCGTGGAATGAGCAGTTCTTC. Its protein product is CASSLSPGGLTGGPWNEQFF. V and J are TRBV7-7 and TRBJ2-1; D may be TRBD2 (7 bases). The germline gives CDR1 SSHAT, CDR2 FNYEAQ (reference sequence). With 5 bases removed from V and 7 bases from J, the gap between germline ends came to 33 bases. The CDR3 loop spans 20 amino acids.

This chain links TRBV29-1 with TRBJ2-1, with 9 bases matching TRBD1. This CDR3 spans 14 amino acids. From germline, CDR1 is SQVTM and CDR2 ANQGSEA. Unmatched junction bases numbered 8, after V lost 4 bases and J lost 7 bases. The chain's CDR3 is CSVVPGTGRNEQFF. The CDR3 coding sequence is TGCAGCGTTGTTCCCGGGACAGGGAGAAATGAGCAGTTCTTC.

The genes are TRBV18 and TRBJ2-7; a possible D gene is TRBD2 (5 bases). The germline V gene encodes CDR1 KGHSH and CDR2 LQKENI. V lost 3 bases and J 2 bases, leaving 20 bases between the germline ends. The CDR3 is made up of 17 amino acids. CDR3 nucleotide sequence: TGTGCCAGCTCACCCGCGGTTGAAGCGGAGATTACCTACGAGCAGTACTTC. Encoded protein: CASSPAVEAEITYEQYF.

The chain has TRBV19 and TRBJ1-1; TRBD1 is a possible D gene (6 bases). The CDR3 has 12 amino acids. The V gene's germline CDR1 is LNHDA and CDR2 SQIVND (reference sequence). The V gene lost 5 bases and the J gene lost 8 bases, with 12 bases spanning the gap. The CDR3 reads CASSFNRAEAFF. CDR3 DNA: TGTGCCAGTAGTTTCAACAGGGCAGAAGCTTTCTTT.

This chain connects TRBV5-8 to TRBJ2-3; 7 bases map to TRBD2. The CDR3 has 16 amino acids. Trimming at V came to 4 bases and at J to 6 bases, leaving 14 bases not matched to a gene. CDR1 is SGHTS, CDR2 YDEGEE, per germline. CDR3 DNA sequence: TGTGCCAGCAGCGGGGGACTACGGGGAGGCGAGGATACGCAGTATTTT. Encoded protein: CASSGGLRGGEDTQYF.

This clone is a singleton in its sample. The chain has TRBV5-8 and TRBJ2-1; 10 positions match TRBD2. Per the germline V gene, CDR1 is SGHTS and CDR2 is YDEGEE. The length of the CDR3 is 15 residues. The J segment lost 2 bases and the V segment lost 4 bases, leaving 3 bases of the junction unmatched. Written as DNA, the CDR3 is TGTGCCAGCAGCCGAACTAGCGGGGCCTACAATGAGCAGTTCTTC. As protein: CASSRTSGAYNEQFF.

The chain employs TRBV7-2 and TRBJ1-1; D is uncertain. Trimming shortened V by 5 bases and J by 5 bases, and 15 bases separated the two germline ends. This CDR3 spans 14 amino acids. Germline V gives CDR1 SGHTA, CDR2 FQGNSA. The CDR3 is CASSPVPAGTEAFF. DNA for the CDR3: TGTGCCAGCAGCCCCGTCCCAGCGGGAACTGAAGCTTTCTTT.

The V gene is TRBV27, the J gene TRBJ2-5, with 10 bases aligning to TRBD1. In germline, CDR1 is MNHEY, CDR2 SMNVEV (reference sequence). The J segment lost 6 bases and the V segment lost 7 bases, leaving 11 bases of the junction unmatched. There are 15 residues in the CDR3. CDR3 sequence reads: CASKPGTGVGKTQYF. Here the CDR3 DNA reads TGTGCCAGCAAGCCCGGGACAGGGGTAGGAAAGACCCAGTACTTC.

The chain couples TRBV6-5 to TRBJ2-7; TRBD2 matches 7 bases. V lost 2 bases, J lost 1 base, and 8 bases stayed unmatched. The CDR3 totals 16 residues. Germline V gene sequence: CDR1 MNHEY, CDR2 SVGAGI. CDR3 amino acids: CASSYDLGRASYEQYF. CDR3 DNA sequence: TGTGCCAGCAGTTACGATCTGGGGAGGGCATCCTACGAGCAGTACTTC.

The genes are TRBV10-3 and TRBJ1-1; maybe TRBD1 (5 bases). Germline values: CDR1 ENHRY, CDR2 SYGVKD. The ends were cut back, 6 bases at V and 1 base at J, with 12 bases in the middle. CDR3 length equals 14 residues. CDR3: CAIRRSRENTEAFF. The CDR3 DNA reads TGTGCCATCAGGCGGTCCAGGGAGAACACTGAAGCTTTCTTT.

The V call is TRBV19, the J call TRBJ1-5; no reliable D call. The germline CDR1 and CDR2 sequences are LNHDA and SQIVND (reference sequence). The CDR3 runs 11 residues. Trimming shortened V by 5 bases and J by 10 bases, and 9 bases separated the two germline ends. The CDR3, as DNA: TGTGCCAGTAGTCGCGGGCAACCCCAGCATTTT. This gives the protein CASSRGQPQHF.

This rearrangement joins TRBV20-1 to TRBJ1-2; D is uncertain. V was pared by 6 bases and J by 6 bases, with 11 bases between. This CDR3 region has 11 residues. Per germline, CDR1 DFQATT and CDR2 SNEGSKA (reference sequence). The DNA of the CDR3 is TGCAGTGCGTCAAGACAAGATGGCTACACCTTC. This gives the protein CSASRQDGYTF.

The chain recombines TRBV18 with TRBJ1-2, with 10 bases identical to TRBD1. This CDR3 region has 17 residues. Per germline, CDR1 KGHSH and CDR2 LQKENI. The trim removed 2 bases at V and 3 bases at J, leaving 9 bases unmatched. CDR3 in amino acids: CASSPYIGTGADYGYTF. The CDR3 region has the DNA TGTGCCAGCTCACCATATATCGGGACAGGGGCGGACTATGGCTACACCTTC.

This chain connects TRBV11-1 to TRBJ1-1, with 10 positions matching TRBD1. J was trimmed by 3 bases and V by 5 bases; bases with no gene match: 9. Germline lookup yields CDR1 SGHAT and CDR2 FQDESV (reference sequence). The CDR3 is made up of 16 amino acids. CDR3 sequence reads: CASSPRGQGMYTEAFF. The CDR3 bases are TGTGCCAGCAGCCCTCGGGGACAGGGGATGTACACTGAAGCTTTCTTT.

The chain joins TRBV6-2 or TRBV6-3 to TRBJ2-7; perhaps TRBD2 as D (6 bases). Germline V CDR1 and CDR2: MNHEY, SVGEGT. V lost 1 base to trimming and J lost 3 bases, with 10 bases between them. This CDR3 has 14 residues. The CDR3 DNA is TGTGCCAGCAGTTACTTGGCGGGAAACTACGAGCAGTACTTC. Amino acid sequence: CASSYLAGNYEQYF.

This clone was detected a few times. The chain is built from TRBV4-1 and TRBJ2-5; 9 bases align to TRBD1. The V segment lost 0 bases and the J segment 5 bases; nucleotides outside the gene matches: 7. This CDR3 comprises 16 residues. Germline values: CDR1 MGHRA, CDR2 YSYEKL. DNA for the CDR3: TGCGCCAGCAGCCAAGAGGGGGGACAGGGAAGGGAGACCCAGTACTTC. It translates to CASSQEGGQGRETQYF.

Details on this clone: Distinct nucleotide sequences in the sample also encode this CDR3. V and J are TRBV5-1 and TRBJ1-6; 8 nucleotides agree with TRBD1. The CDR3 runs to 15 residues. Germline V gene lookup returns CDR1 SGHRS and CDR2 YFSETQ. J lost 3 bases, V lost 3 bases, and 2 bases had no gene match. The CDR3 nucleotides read TGCGCCAGCAGCTCCACAGGGGGCTATAATTCACCCCTCCACTTT. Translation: CASSSTGGYNSPLHF.